Detailed here is one TCR beta chain. Authors' analysis steps: Estimation of nucleated cell counts relied on the amplification of reference gene primers. Sequencing was performed with immunoSEQ multiplex PCR; in TCRdb, only in-frame clones are kept and a portion is missing. From that table come the V and J calls and clone size; the DNA was used to work out D and trimming. This table holds around 150,000 clones, around 88% found once. The data belong to a study of blood T cell repertoires in COVID-19. Study at large: Acute and convalescent COVID-19 samples came from the United States, Italy and Spain. The cDNA or gDNA used as material had been derived from T cells, B-cell-depleted T cells, or PBMCs.

Germline V gene sequence: CDR1 SGHNT, CDR2 YENEEA. V dropped 5 bases and J dropped 2; count of bases not matched to a gene: 11. The CDR3 length is 17 residues. The sequenced material came from peripheral blood. The rearrangement uses TRBV11-3 and TRBJ2-7; 11 nucleotides agree with TRBD2. This clonotype was sampled from a human donor in a cohort sampled during active COVID-19. The CDR3 nucleotides read TGTGCCAGCAGCCTTCGTTCGGGACTAGCGGAAACCTACGAGCAGTACTTC. This codes for CASSLRSGLAETYEQYF.